The next 9 T cell receptor beta chains were all read from a single sample in a study of Tregs in tolerant kidney transplant recipients. Using immunoSEQ multiplex PCR, the repertoire was profiled, and TCRdb retains in-frame clones only, with some absent. The data show about 100,000 clones, with 93% seen just once and under 2% held by the top ten. Mixed chimerism was transient after nonmyeloablative marrow transplants from related graft donors. The material was CD4+ T cells from blood (PBMCs), obtained 12 months after the transplant. The receptors stem from a human patient who received a combined kidney and bone marrow transplant. The graft donor may account for some of the T cells.

The rearrangement uses TRBV5-1 and TRBJ1-2, with D possibly TRBD1 on 6 matching bases. V was pared by 3 bases and J by 4 bases, with 16 bases between. Germline V gene data show CDR1 as SGHRS and CDR2 as YFSETQ. This CDR3 spans 15 amino acids. DNA of the CDR3: TGCGCCAGCAGCTCAATACAGAGGGGGTTCTATGGCTACACCTTC. Translating gives CASSSIQRGFYGYTF.

J is TRBJ1-1 and V is TRBV19, with D possibly matching TRBD1 (6 bases). Germline assignment: CDR1 LNHDA and CDR2 SQIVND (reference sequence). There are 16 residues in the CDR3. Trimming took 7 bases from V and 2 from J, leaving 20 bases between them. For the CDR3, the DNA is TGTGCCAGTATGCACAGAGCGGCAGGGGTTAACACTGAAGCTTTCTTT. It is translated as CASMHRAAGVNTEAFF.

The rearrangement links TRBV4-3 to TRBJ2-3; 14 nucleotides match TRBD2. The CDR3 runs to 18 residues. CDR1 and CDR2 from the germline V gene are LGHNA and YSLEER. The ends lost 3 bases at V and 4 bases at J; junction bases unmatched: 9. CDR3 protein: CASSHRAGTSGSPDTQYF. The CDR3 DNA follows: TGCGCCAGCAGCCACAGAGCCGGGACTAGCGGGAGTCCAGATACGCAGTATTTT.

This chain connects TRBV10-3 to TRBJ2-3; D may be TRBD2 (5 bases). Trimming removed 4 bases at V and 3 bases at J, with 11 bases between. The CDR3 has 14 residues. Germline CDR1 reads ENHRY; CDR2 reads SYGVKD. In DNA, the CDR3 is TGTGCCATCAGTGGGGCGGGCCAGACAGATACGCAGTATTTT. It translates to CAISGAGQTDTQYF.

This clone was observed a single time. The chain uses TRBV7-2 and TRBJ2-7, with 9 bases aligning to TRBD1. J lost 5 bases, V lost 2 bases, and 13 bases had no gene match. The CDR3 spans 17 residues. Germline CDR1 reads SGHTA; CDR2 reads FQGNSA. In nucleotides, the CDR3 is TGTGCCAGCAGCTTACGGGGGGCGGGACAGGGAGGGAACGAGCAGTACTTC. Amino acids: CASSLRGAGQGGNEQYF. The complete variable domain, with remaining parts taken from reference TRBV7-2 and TRBJ2-7, reads GAGVSQSPSNKVTEKGKDVELRCDPISGHTALYWYRQSLGQGLEFLIYFQGNSAPDKSGLPSDRFSAERTGGSVSTLTIQRTQQEDSAVYLCASSLRGAGQGGNEQYFGPGTRLTVT.

This clone has only one observation. The chain couples TRBV19 to TRBJ1-5; TRBD1 is a possible D gene (5 bases). CDR1 is LNHDA and CDR2 is SQIVND in the germline V gene (reference sequence). V was pared by 7 bases and J by 5 bases, with 12 bases between. This CDR3 has 13 residues. This chain's CDR3 is CASMRTTDQPQHF. DNA of the CDR3: TGTGCCAGTATGAGGACGACAGATCAGCCCCAGCATTTT.

V is TRBV7-6 and J is TRBJ2-3, with 8 bases matching TRBD1. Germline V gives CDR1 SGHVS, CDR2 FNYEAQ. The CDR3 runs 15 residues. Unmatched junction bases numbered 6, after V lost 5 bases and J lost 2 bases. The CDR3 coding sequence is TGTGCCAGCAGCCGCGGGACAGGCAACACAGATACGCAGTATTTT. This gives the protein CASSRGTGNTDTQYF. Combining the CDR3 with reference TRBV7-6 and TRBJ2-3 gives the whole variable domain GAGVSQSPRYKVTKRGQDVALRCDPISGHVSLYWYRQALGQGPEFLTYFNYEAQQDKSGLPNDRFSAERPEGSISTLTIQRTEQRDSAMYRCASSRGTGNTDTQYFGPGTRLTVL.

The rearrangement links TRBV20-1 to TRBJ1-2; no firm D call. The CDR3 has 8 residues. V gave up 6 bases and J gave up 10 bases, with 6 bases separating them. Germline values: CDR1 DFQATT, CDR2 SNEGSKA (reference sequence). This CDR3 is CSALFYTF. CDR3 DNA sequence: TGCAGTGCCCTCTTCTACACCTTC.

The V gene is TRBV7-8, the J gene TRBJ2-5; 11 bases agree with TRBD2. The end of the DNA fits TRBJ2-7 better, so the J call may be wrong. Germline V gives CDR1 SGHVS, CDR2 FQNEAQ. The CDR3 length is 16 residues. In DNA form, the CDR3 reads TGTGCCAGCAGCTTAGCTCCTAGCGGGAGGTCCTACGAGCAGTACTTC. Translated: CASSLAPSGRSYEQYF.